Sequencing of this T cell receptor beta chain was carried out in a study of PD-1 blockade in classical Hodgkin lymphoma (dated by TCRdb to about 2020). The study in broad terms: Nivolumab dosing was 3 mg/kg intravenously every 2 weeks, continuing until either disease progression or unacceptable toxicity. The study used CyTOF and TCR beta sequencing to define a peripheral blood immune signature of response to PD-1 blockade in classical Hodgkin lymphoma.

Trimming takes 2 bases from V and 3 bases from J, and the germline ends sit 14 bases apart. The CDR3 spans 16 residues, from the cysteine through the phenylalanine. Only the CDR3 region is kept as DNA, spanning 48 bases read in frame from base 1. CDR1 SGHTA and CDR2 FQGNSA were looked up in the germline V gene. Read against the paper, the sample's time point label means: cycle 4 day 1 (C4D1), after 5 to 7 weeks of nivolumab. Relapse after autologous stem cell transplantation had occurred in all trial patients, and cohorts A, B and C were distinguished by prior brentuximab vedotin exposure. The trial cohort comprised some 60 patients with relapsed/refractory classical Hodgkin lymphoma whose best overall responses were complete response, partial response or progressive disease. Single-agent nivolumab was administered to trial patients in the multi-cohort phase II CheckMate 205 trial. An independent review committee assessed best overall response by applying the 2007 International Working Group response criteria. PBMCs from the trial were collected at three points: immediately before nivolumab initiation (C1D1), and during therapy at cycle 2 day 1 and cycle 4 day 1. After peripheral blood was drawn into 8 mL Vacutainer Cell Preparation Tubes, PBMCs were isolated by centrifugation and then cryopreserved.

About this clone: What antigen it recognizes has not been identified. Within one base of it there is no much larger clone, and no base qualities were kept.

The full study reports these points: By C4D1, a significant rise was seen in CD4+ TCR diversity but not in CD8+ TCR diversity (p=0.0027 vs p=0.16), and the rise was most apparent among complete responders (p=0.02). Baseline TCR diversity was reported as lower in newly diagnosed patients than in healthy donors, and lower still in relapsed/refractory patients. Baseline diversity similar to that of newly diagnosed patients was observed in trial patients achieving complete response, whereas significantly lower diversity was observed in partial responders and progressors. Lower diversity was seen in patients whose nivolumab began less than 1 year after ASCT, and these patients were left out of later analyses so that immune reconstitution would not confound the results. The study covered only a single clinical trial cohort, and the causes of the repertoire differences, possibly disease activity or prior therapy, were still not defined.

Genomic DNA was isolated using the Qiagen DNeasy kit from unsorted PBMCs as well as from negatively selected CD4+ and CD8+ fractions. TCR beta CDR3 regions were subjected to amplification by immunoSEQ multiplex PCR with primers that anneal to V and J segments. A synthetic immune receptor repertoire was used to minimize amplification bias, and remaining bias was computationally removed after sequencing. The study's processing was this. Custom Python scripts were used to quantify repertoire diversity as the Shannon entropy index. Unsorted, CD4+ and CD8+ repertoires were analyzed separately, except in combined analyses where CD4+ and CD8+ sequences were merged in silico. A clone was considered expanded if an increase in frequency of at least 2-fold after treatment relative to C1D1 was found, and a pseudocount of 0.5 was applied to clones undetected at baseline. Singleton clones were defined as clones with 0 or 1 copy at C1D1, and non-singleton clones were defined as clones with 2 or more copies. Clones expanded in unsorted samples were annotated as CD4+, CD8+ or unknown by matching protein sequences in sorted samples from the same patient. Wilcoxon tests were applied to paired samples to test diversity changes from C1D1 to C4D1. Imported from immuneACCESS, the table was reduced by TCRdb to in-frame sequences with V and J called. These copies leave out some clones; in studies compared against another copy, an unresolved V gene accounts for under half, and the cause of the remainder is not known. The DNA was the basis for D and trimming; V, J and clone size are from that table. In this sample the table shows tens of thousands of clones, around nine tenths of which occur a single time. The ten largest clones add up to roughly 8% of the sample.

The chain is encoded by TRBV7-2 joined to TRBJ1-3; the best D guess is TRBD1, with 5 bases matching. Here the sequenced sample was peripheral blood mononuclear cells (PBMCs), taken before the fourth cycle of nivolumab. The clonotype originates from a human donor with classical Hodgkin lymphoma. The CDR3 in this case is CASSLRATALGNTIYF. The nucleotides are TGTGCCAGCAGCTTAAGGGCGACAGCCCTTGGAAACACCATATATTTT.